One T cell receptor (beta chain) is described in this entry. This sample is part of a study of shared clonotypes between healthy human individuals. Clones were sequenced by immunoSEQ multiplex PCR, and TCRdb holds only the in-frame ones, with some missing. The repertoire includes more than 900,000 clones, 78% of them detected once, and 0.5% to 0.65% sits in the top ten. The CDR3 sequence is 13 residues long. V was trimmed by 0 bases and J by 8 bases, leaving 11 bases between them. Germline CDR1 reads KGHSH; CDR2 reads LQKENI. Material for sequencing was memory CD4+ T cells from PBMCs. Sample subset: CD45RA-negative fraction. This TCR was recovered from a man between 18 and 29 years old in good health. Some clones in this sample may be carry-over from other donors' samples. This sequence joins TRBV18 and TRBJ2-7; D gene uncertain. The CDR3 loop reads CASSPPSEMQQYF. The CDR3 DNA reads as TGTGCCAGCTCACCACCATCGGAGATGCAGCAGTACTTC.